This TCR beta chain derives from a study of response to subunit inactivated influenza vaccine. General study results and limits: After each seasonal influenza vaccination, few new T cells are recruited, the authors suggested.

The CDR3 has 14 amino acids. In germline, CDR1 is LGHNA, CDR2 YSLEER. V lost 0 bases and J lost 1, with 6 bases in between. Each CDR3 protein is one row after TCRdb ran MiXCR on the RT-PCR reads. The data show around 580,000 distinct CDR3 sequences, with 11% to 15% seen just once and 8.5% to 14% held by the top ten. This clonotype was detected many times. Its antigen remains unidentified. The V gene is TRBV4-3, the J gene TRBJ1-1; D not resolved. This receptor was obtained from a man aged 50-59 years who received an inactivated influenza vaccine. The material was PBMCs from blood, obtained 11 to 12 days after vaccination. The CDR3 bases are TGCGCCAGCAGCCAAGATTTAGGGAACACTGAAGCTTTCTTT. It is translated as CASSQDLGNTEAFF.